This passage covers 23 T cell receptor beta chains from one sample sequenced in a study of T cell responses to AZD1222 COVID-19 vaccine. Here immunoSEQ multiplex PCR was the method, and the copy in TCRdb shows in-frame clones only, minus some. The sample includes around 140,000 clones, around nine tenths of them seen just once. The source was peripheral blood, collected on day 0 of AZD1222 vaccination. All receptors derive from an adult in good health.

V gene TRBV10-2 combines with J gene TRBJ2-3, with a weak D call TRBD1 (5 bases). CDR3 length: 13 residues. In germline, CDR1 is WSHSY, CDR2 SAAADI. Trimming stripped 10 bases from V and 6 bases from J, with 17 bases between. The CDR3 is CATRRGTGDTQYF. CDR3 DNA sequence: TGCGCCACCAGAAGGGGTACTGGCGATACGCAGTATTTT.

The V call is TRBV19, the J call TRBJ1-2, with 9 positions matching TRBD1. The junction had 1 base not matched to a gene; V was cut back by 2 bases and J by 6 bases. The CDR3 is 13 amino acids. The germline V gene has CDR1 LNHDA and CDR2 SQIVND (reference sequence). Written as DNA, the CDR3 is TGTGCCAGTAGTATACGGGACAGGGATGGCTACACCTTC. Amino acid sequence: CASSIRDRDGYTF.

The J gene is TRBJ2-7, the V gene TRBV6-6, with 7 positions matching TRBD1. V was clipped by 6 bases and J by 6 bases; unmatched bases: 8. The V gene's germline CDR1 is MNHNY and CDR2 SVGAGI (reference sequence). The CDR3 has 13 amino acids. CDR3 loop: CASSPTTGLEQYF. The CDR3 coding sequence is TGTGCCAGCAGCCCCACGACAGGGCTCGAGCAGTACTTC.

This chain uses TRBV24-1 with TRBJ1-5; no reliable D call. V lost 1 base and J 6 bases, leaving 15 bases between the germline ends. This CDR3 has 16 amino acids. Germline V gene sequence: CDR1 KGHDR, CDR2 SFDVKD. The CDR3 region is CATSDFPNRGCQPQHF. The CDR3 region has the DNA TGTGCCACCAGTGATTTCCCCAATCGGGGATGTCAGCCCCAGCATTTT.

The rearrangement joins TRBV7-3 to TRBJ1-3, with D unresolved. This CDR3 comprises 15 residues. Trimming cost V 6 bases and J 1 base, with 13 bases left between them. Germline CDR1 SGHTA, CDR2 FQGTGA. CDR3 DNA: TGTGCCAGCAGTTCAGGAATCCCTTCTGGAAACACCATATATTTT. Its protein product is CASSSGIPSGNTIYF.

The chain couples TRBV9 to TRBJ1-1; D unresolved. The CDR3 loop spans 14 amino acids. The V end was cut by 4 bases, the J end by 1 base, with 11 bases between. The V gene's germline CDR1 is SGDLS and CDR2 YYNGEE. The CDR3 loop reads CASSPREGNTEAFF. The CDR3 region has the DNA TGTGCCAGCAGCCCCCGGGAAGGGAACACTGAAGCTTTCTTT. The full variable domain, with the rest looked up from reference TRBV9 and TRBJ1-1, is DSGVTQTPKHLITATGQRVTLRCSPRSGDLSVYWYQQSLDQGLQFLIQYYNGEERAKGNILERFSAQQFPDLHSELNLSSLELGDSALYFCASSPREGNTEAFFGQGTRLTVV.

This chain joins TRBV4-3 and TRBJ2-1; TRBD2 agrees at 10 bases. V shed 0 bases, J shed 13 bases, and the junction held 9 bases outside the gene matches. The germline V gene encodes CDR1 LGHNA and CDR2 YSLEER. This CDR3 region has 15 residues. The CDR3 nucleotides read TGCGCCAGCAGCCAAGAACTTGCTAGCGGGAGACCACAGTTCTTC. It encodes CASSQELASGRPQFF.

This sequence joins TRBV11-3 and TRBJ1-1, with D maybe TRBD1 (6 bases). The CDR3 spans 13 residues. Trimming pared 0 bases from V and 4 bases from J, leaving 6 bases between. CDR1 and CDR2 from the germline V gene are SGHNT and YENEEA. The CDR3 is CASSLDRGTEAFF. The CDR3 DNA reads TGTGCCAGCAGCTTAGACAGGGGCACTGAAGCTTTCTTT.

This clone appeared many times. The chain uses TRBV7-2 and TRBJ1-5; TRBD1 might be the D (5 bases). Trimming shortened V by 5 bases and J by 4 bases, and 12 bases separated the two germline ends. The CDR3 has 14 amino acids. The germline V gene has CDR1 SGHTA and CDR2 FQGNSA. The DNA for the CDR3 is TGTGCCAGCAGCCCAAGTGGGGGGAATCAGCCCCAGCATTTT. This encodes CASSPSGGNQPQHF.

CDR3 in amino acids: CASSSSTGELFF. CDR3 nucleotides: TGTGCCAGCAGTTCAAGCACCGGGGAGCTGTTTTTT. The chain couples TRBV28 to TRBJ2-2, with D unresolved. V dropped 4 bases and J dropped 4 bases, with 4 bases sitting between them. The CDR3 runs to 12 residues. Germline loops: CDR1 MDHEN, CDR2 SYDVKM.

This clone turned up a few times. This CDR3 is also generated by other DNA sequences in the sample. The chain employs TRBV5-1 and TRBJ2-4; TRBD2 matches 9 bases. V lost 2 bases to trimming and J lost 4 bases; unmatched junction nucleotides: 7. This CDR3 is built from 16 residues. Germline CDR1 and CDR2: SGHRS and YFSETQ. The CDR3 loop reads CASSFGSGGTKNIQYF. CDR3 coding DNA: TGCGCCAGCAGCTTTGGCAGCGGGGGGACTAAAAACATTCAGTACTTC.

The rearrangement joins TRBV10-1 to TRBJ2-5, with D possibly TRBD1 on 6 matching bases. Germline V gives CDR1 WNHNN, CDR2 SYGVQD (reference sequence). With 2 bases removed from V and 5 bases from J, the gap between germline ends came to 12 bases. The CDR3 spans 14 residues. The DNA of the CDR3 is TGCGCCAGCAGTGAGGGCAGGGGAGAGGAGACCCAGTACTTC. Translating it yields CASSEGRGEETQYF.

V is TRBV5-1 and J is TRBJ1-4; 7 bases are a match to TRBD1. The CDR3 contains 14 residues. Germline V gives CDR1 SGHRS, CDR2 YFSETQ. Germline trimming cut 0 bases from V and 6 bases from J; bases unmatched to any gene: 2. The CDR3 DNA sequence: TGCGCCAGCAGCTTGGACAGGGGAGATGAAAAACTGTTTTTT. The encoded protein is CASSLDRGDEKLFF.

The chain employs TRBV24-1 and TRBJ1-4; D might be TRBD1 (6 bases). Germline values: CDR1 KGHDR, CDR2 SFDVKD. Trimming removed 10 bases at V and 6 bases at J, with 11 bases between. The length of the CDR3 is 12 residues. CDR3: CATGGLDEKLFF. DNA for the CDR3: TGTGCCACAGGGGGTCTGGATGAAAAACTGTTTTTT.

V usage is TRBV7-6 and J usage is TRBJ2-7, with D unclear. From germline, CDR1 is SGHVS and CDR2 FNYEAQ. Trimming stripped 3 bases from V and 0 bases from J, with 12 bases between. This CDR3 has 15 amino acids. CDR3 amino acids: CASSFGSQSSYEQYF. The CDR3 DNA reads as TGTGCCAGCAGCTTTGGCAGCCAATCCTCCTACGAGCAGTACTTC.

The chain carries TRBV7-9 and TRBJ1-4; D perhaps matches TRBD1 (5 bases). V lost 5 bases, J lost 3 bases, and 16 bases lay in between. Looked up from germline, CDR1 is SEHNR and CDR2 is FQNEAQ (reference sequence). CDR3 size: 16 residues. CDR3 sequence reads: CASSQDQGDPNEKLFF. The CDR3 DNA is TGTGCCAGCAGCCAGGATCAGGGAGATCCTAATGAAAAACTGTTTTTT.

The CDR3 loop reads CASSFMFETQYF. Here the CDR3 DNA reads TGTGCCAGCAGTTTTATGTTTGAGACCCAGTACTTC. The chain is built from TRBV12-3 or TRBV12-4 and TRBJ2-5; D is unresolved. This CDR3 has 12 residues. Trimming stripped 3 bases from V and 5 bases from J, with 7 bases between.

The V call is TRBV19, the J call TRBJ1-5; D not certain. Per the germline V gene, CDR1 is LNHDA and CDR2 is SQIVND (reference sequence). The CDR3 extends over 17 amino acids. The V end lost 7 bases, the J end lost 0 bases, and 19 bases lay between the germline ends. The CDR3 reads CASTPRRAGYSNQPQHF. In nucleotides, the CDR3 is TGTGCCAGTACCCCCCGGAGGGCAGGTTATAGCAATCAGCCCCAGCATTTT.

The chain recombines TRBV4-3 with TRBJ2-3, with D hard to call. The CDR3 consists of 13 residues. Germline loops: CDR1 LGHNA, CDR2 YSLEER. Trimming took 2 bases from V and 4 from J, leaving 7 bases between them. CDR3 region: CASSQLGSDTQYF. The CDR3 DNA reads TGCGCCAGCAGCCAACTGGGATCAGATACGCAGTATTTT.

This sequence joins TRBV7-3 and TRBJ2-1; a possible D gene is TRBD2 (6 bases). V was clipped by 4 bases and J by 7 bases, with 17 bases between them. This CDR3 has 15 amino acids. Germline V gene lookup returns CDR1 SGHTA and CDR2 FQGTGA. CDR3 sequence: CASSSTAGRMNEQFF. The CDR3 coding sequence is TGTGCCAGCAGCTCCACCGCGGGGCGGATGAATGAGCAGTTCTTC.

The chain joins TRBV12-5 to TRBJ1-1; no reliable D call. This CDR3 has 12 amino acids. Germline CDR1 reads LGHNT; CDR2 reads FRNRAP. Trimming left V 4 bases short and J 6 bases short, with 9 bases between. CDR3 nucleotides: TGTGCTAGTGGTTACTTTCATTCTGAAGCTTTCTTT. Translating gives CASGYFHSEAFF.

V and J are TRBV5-4 and TRBJ2-1; D may be TRBD2 (5 bases). The CDR3 spans 16 residues. V lost 5 bases and J 4 bases, leaving 19 bases between the germline ends. Germline assignment: CDR1 SGHNT and CDR2 YYREEE (reference sequence). As DNA, the CDR3 is TGTGCCAGCAGTATCAAGGCGGGTGGGAGTTACAATGAGCAGTTCTTC. This gives the protein CASSIKAGGSYNEQFF.

This chain uses TRBV5-4 with TRBJ1-4, with 7 positions matching TRBD1. This CDR3 contains 15 residues. J gave up 2 bases and V 4 bases, and 5 bases lay outside the gene matches. Germline V gene data show CDR1 as SGHNT and CDR2 as YYREEE (reference sequence). The CDR3 loop reads CASSQGVSTNEKLFF. In DNA form, the CDR3 reads TGTGCCAGCAGCCAGGGGGTTTCTACTAATGAAAAACTGTTTTTT.